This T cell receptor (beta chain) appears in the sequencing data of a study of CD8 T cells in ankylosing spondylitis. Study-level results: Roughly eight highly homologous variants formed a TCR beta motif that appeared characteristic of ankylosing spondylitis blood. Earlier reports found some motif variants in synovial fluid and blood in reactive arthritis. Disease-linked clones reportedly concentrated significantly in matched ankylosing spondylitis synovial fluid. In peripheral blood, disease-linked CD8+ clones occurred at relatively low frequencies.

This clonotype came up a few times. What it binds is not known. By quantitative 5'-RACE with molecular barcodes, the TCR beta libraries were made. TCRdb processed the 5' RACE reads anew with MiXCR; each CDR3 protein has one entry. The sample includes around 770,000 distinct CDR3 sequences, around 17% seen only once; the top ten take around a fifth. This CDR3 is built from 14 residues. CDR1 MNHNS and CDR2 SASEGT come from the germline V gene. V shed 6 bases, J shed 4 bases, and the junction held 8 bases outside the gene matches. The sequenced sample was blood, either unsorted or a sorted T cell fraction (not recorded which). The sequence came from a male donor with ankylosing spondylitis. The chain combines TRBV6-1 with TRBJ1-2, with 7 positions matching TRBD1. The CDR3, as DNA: TGTGCCAGCAGAAACAGGGGTGGAGTCTATGGCTACACCTTC. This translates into CASRNRGGVYGYTF.